One and the same sample provided the 21 T cell receptor beta chains below, sequenced in a study of T-cell memory formation after mild COVID-19. TCRdb itself ran the 5' RACE reads through MiXCR, one entry per CDR3 protein. The table records 470,000 or so distinct CDR3 sequences, around a quarter of them present only once. Input material: PBMCs or a T cell subset sorted from them (not recorded which). All receptors come from an adult woman who had mild COVID-19 (a few samples of this study predate the infection). Cell type and time point are not known.

The gene calls are TRBV11-1 and TRBJ1-1, with D uncertain. The ends were cut back, 5 bases at V and 1 base at J, with 11 bases in the middle. This CDR3 region has 14 residues. Looked up from germline, CDR1 is SGHAT and CDR2 is FQDESV (reference sequence). This chain's CDR3 is CASSIQLGNTEAFF. The DNA for the CDR3 is TGTGCCAGCAGCATCCAACTCGGGAACACTGAAGCTTTCTTT.

This clonotype was found many times. The rearrangement joins TRBV20-1 to TRBJ1-5; D is perhaps TRBD1 (5 bases). Trimming pared 6 bases from V and 3 bases from J, leaving 18 bases between. This CDR3 region has 15 residues. Germline values: CDR1 DFQATT, CDR2 SNEGSKA (reference sequence). Written as DNA, the CDR3 is TGCAGTGCGAACACGGGGGTGCCCACCAATCAGCCCCAGCATTTT. Translating gives CSANTGVPTNQPQHF.

V and J are TRBV5-1 and TRBJ1-1, with 7 bases identical to TRBD1. The CDR3 loop spans 19 amino acids. Germline lookup yields CDR1 SGHRS and CDR2 YFSETQ. V trimming: 1 base; J trimming: 4 bases; junction bases outside the gene matches: 19. In DNA, the CDR3 is TGCGCCAGCAGCTTGTCTGGACAACCGGGACAGTTTGTGGGCACTGAAGCTTTCTTT. Translation: CASSLSGQPGQFVGTEAFF.

This sequence joins TRBV7-2 and TRBJ1-2; D is perhaps TRBD1 (5 bases). Germline assignment: CDR1 SGHTA and CDR2 FQGNSA. V lost 2 bases, J lost 4 bases, and 17 bases lay in between. This CDR3 has 16 amino acids. The DNA of the CDR3 is TGTGCCAGCAGCTTACGGGGCCCCCTGCAGGGCTATGGCTACACCTTC. It yields the protein CASSLRGPLQGYGYTF.

This clonotype has only a few counts. This chain joins TRBV12-3 or TRBV12-4 and TRBJ1-4, with TRBD1 matching over 7 bases. V dropped 7 bases and J dropped 6; count of bases not matched to a gene: 5. The length of the CDR3 is 13 residues. The CDR3 nucleotides read TGTGCCAGCACGAACAGGGGAGATGAAAAACTGTTTTTT. This gives the protein CASTNRGDEKLFF.

This clonotype showed up just a few times. V gene TRBV5-6 combines with J gene TRBJ2-3; 9 bases agree with TRBD1. The CDR3 extends over 15 amino acids. With 7 bases clipped from V and 2 bases from J, the junction kept 8 bases outside the gene matches. The germline CDR1 and CDR2 sequences are SGHDT and YYEEEE. In DNA, the CDR3 is TGTGCCAGCGGATCCCGGGACAGGGACACAGATACGCAGTATTTT. This codes for CASGSRDRDTDTQYF.

This clonotype was picked up a small number of times. The chain joins TRBV24-1 to TRBJ2-1, with TRBD2 matching 13 bases. Germline V gives CDR1 KGHDR, CDR2 SFDVKD. The CDR3 has 16 residues. V shed 2 bases and J 5 bases; nucleotides not matched to a gene: 2. The CDR3 here is CATSDSGLAGDNEQFF. The DNA for the CDR3 is TGTGCCACCAGTGATTCCGGACTAGCGGGGGACAATGAGCAGTTCTTC.

In this sample, this clonotype turned up a few times. The chain is built from TRBV24-1 and TRBJ2-7, with 9 bases aligning to TRBD1. Germline V lookup: CDR1 KGHDR, CDR2 SFDVKD. V was pared by 6 bases and J by 4 bases, with 6 bases of the junction left unmatched. The CDR3 sequence is 14 residues long. This chain's CDR3 is CATSPGQGRYEQYF. CDR3 coding DNA: TGTGCCACCAGTCCCGGACAGGGGAGATACGAGCAGTACTTC.

This chain uses TRBV7-9 with TRBJ1-6; 9 positions agree with TRBD1. CDR3 size: 14 residues. The V and J ends lost 3 bases and 9 bases, in that order; junction bases with no gene match: 3. Germline V lookup: CDR1 SEHNR, CDR2 FQNEAQ (reference sequence). DNA for the CDR3: TGTGCCAGCAGCTTCGCGACAGGGGGTTCACCCCTCCACTTT. It codes for CASSFATGGSPLHF.

A few counts support this clonotype. V is TRBV7-2 and J is TRBJ2-7, with D perhaps TRBD1 (6 bases). Germline V lookup: CDR1 SGHTA, CDR2 FQGNSA. V was shortened by 3 bases and J by 0 bases, with 15 bases between the two germline ends. The CDR3 is made up of 16 amino acids. The CDR3 DNA follows: TGTGCCAGCAGCTTTTATGCAGGGGAATCCTCCTACGAGCAGTACTTC. Its protein is CASSFYAGESSYEQYF.

This clonotype has more than one count but fewer than ten. V usage is TRBV20-1 and J usage is TRBJ1-6; D unclear. V shed 4 bases and J shed 0 bases, with 10 bases lying between them. This CDR3 contains 15 residues. CDR1 and CDR2 (germline): DFQATT, SNEGSKA (reference sequence). The DNA of the CDR3 is TGCAGTGCTACGGGGAACAGCTCCTATAATTCACCCCTCCACTTT. Protein sequence: CSATGNSSYNSPLHF.

The chain has TRBV11-2 and TRBJ2-5, with TRBD1 as a possible D gene (5 bases). Trimming took off 1 base at V and 2 bases at J, with 11 bases between the two ends. CDR1 and CDR2 (germline): SGHAT, FQNNGV. This CDR3 has 15 residues. The chain's CDR3 is CASSLGGWDQETQYF. CDR3 nucleotides: TGTGCCAGCAGCTTAGGGGGCTGGGATCAAGAGACCCAGTACTTC.

This clonotype was found once. This sequence joins TRBV7-3 and TRBJ2-1, with 11 bases matching TRBD1. The germline CDR1 and CDR2 sequences are SGHTA and FQGTGA. After removal of 5 bases from V and 7 bases from J, the junction contained 10 bases not matched to a gene. The CDR3 is 16 amino acids. CDR3 coding DNA: TGTGCCAGCAGCCCAAGGGGACAGGGGGGACGGAATGAGCAGTTCTTC. Translating it yields CASSPRGQGGRNEQFF. The full variable domain, in which reference TRBV7-3 and TRBJ2-1 provide the parts outside the CDR3, is GAGVSQTPSNKVTEKGKYVELRCDPISGHTALYWYRQSLGQGPEFLIYFQGTGAADDSGLPNDRFFAVRPEGSVSTLKIQRTERGDSAVYLCASSPRGQGGRNEQFFGPGTRLTVL.

The chain recombines TRBV5-1 with TRBJ2-6; D is uncertain. The CDR3 loop spans 15 amino acids. V lost 0 bases and J 0 bases, leaving 4 bases between the germline ends. Germline values: CDR1 SGHRS, CDR2 YFSETQ. Here the CDR3 DNA reads TGCGCCAGCAGCTTGGGTTTCTCTGGGGCCAACGTCCTGACTTTC. Residues: CASSLGFSGANVLTF.

This clonotype was counted many times. This sequence joins TRBV7-2 and TRBJ2-7, with 9 bases lining up with TRBD2. The CDR3 contains 17 residues. The germline V gene encodes CDR1 SGHTA and CDR2 FQGNSA. The junction had 14 bases not matched to a gene; V was cut back by 5 bases and J by 3 bases. CDR3 region: CASSPTPRLAVDYEQYF. In DNA form, the CDR3 reads TGTGCCAGCAGCCCTACCCCCAGACTAGCGGTTGACTACGAGCAGTACTTC. Full variable domain (remainder filled in from reference TRBV7-2 and TRBJ2-7): GAGVSQSPSNKVTEKGKDVELRCDPISGHTALYWYRQSLGQGLEFLIYFQGNSAPDKSGLPSDRFSAERTGGSVSTLTIQRTQQEDSAVYLCASSPTPRLAVDYEQYFGPGTRLTVT.

This clonotype was observed a few times. The rearrangement links TRBV20-1 to TRBJ2-7; D could derive from TRBD1 or TRBD2 (5 bases each). CDR1 DFQATT and CDR2 SNEGSKA come from the germline V gene (reference sequence). This CDR3 has 15 amino acids. Trimming shortened V by 3 bases and J by 2 bases, and 17 bases separated the two germline ends. CDR3: CSARVWDRLTYEQYF. DNA for the CDR3: TGCAGTGCTAGGGTCTGGGACCGACTAACCTACGAGCAGTACTTC.

V and J are TRBV29-1 and TRBJ2-1; D remains ambiguous. The V and J ends lost 4 bases and 6 bases respectively, with 10 bases between them. The CDR3 is 12 amino acids. Germline V CDR1 and CDR2: SQVTM, ANQGSEA. The CDR3 region is CSVGGQVNEQFF. CDR3 DNA: TGCAGCGTTGGCGGCCAGGTCAATGAGCAGTTCTTC.

This chain joins TRBV4-3 and TRBJ2-1; 8 bases align to TRBD2. This CDR3 spans 17 amino acids. Germline loops: CDR1 LGHNA, CDR2 YSLEER. With V trimmed by 2 bases and J by 0 bases, 6 bases remained unmatched. The CDR3 DNA reads TGCGCCAGCAGCCAATTCCGGACTAGCAGCTCCTACAATGAGCAGTTCTTC. Amino acids: CASSQFRTSSSYNEQFF.

This clonotype was counted only a few times. The rearrangement joins TRBV11-2 to TRBJ2-5, with TRBD1 identical over 8 bases. The J segment lost 4 bases and the V segment lost 4 bases, leaving 5 bases of the junction unmatched. The CDR3 covers 14 residues. CDR1 is SGHAT and CDR2 is FQNNGV in the germline V gene. In DNA, the CDR3 is TGTGCCAGCAGCTACGGGACAGGCACAGAGACCCAGTACTTC. It translates to CASSYGTGTETQYF.

At least ten counts were recorded for this clonotype. The gene calls are TRBV7-6 and TRBJ2-2; D might be TRBD1 or TRBD2, each matching 5 bases. The germline V gene encodes CDR1 SGHVS and CDR2 FNYEAQ. V was shortened by 4 bases and J by 1 base, with 16 bases between the two germline ends. The CDR3 is 17 amino acids. CDR3 loop: CASSSFAGTVNTGELFF. CDR3 nucleotides: TGTGCCAGCAGCTCATTTGCCGGGACCGTGAACACCGGGGAGCTGTTTTTT. The whole variable domain, remainder taken from reference TRBV7-6 and TRBJ2-2, is GAGVSQSPRYKVTKRGQDVALRCDPISGHVSLYWYRQALGQGPEFLTYFNYEAQQDKSGLPNDRFSAERPEGSISTLTIQRTEQRDSAMYRCASSSFAGTVNTGELFFGEGSRLTVL.

The chain joins TRBV5-1 to TRBJ2-3; 8 nucleotides line up with TRBD2. Trimming cost V 5 bases and J 4 bases; bases outside gene matches: 9. Germline assignment: CDR1 SGHRS and CDR2 YFSETQ. This CDR3 has 15 amino acids. CDR3 residues: CASRRTGLGSDTQYF. Written as DNA, the CDR3 is TGCGCCAGCAGACGAACGGGACTAGGATCAGATACGCAGTATTTT.